This T cell receptor (beta chain) stems from a study of identical twins. Each CDR3 protein is one row after TCRdb ran MiXCR on the 5' RACE reads. The sample records 450,000 to 650,000 distinct CDR3 sequences, 9.6% being singletons. This clonotype was picked up a small number of times. Its specificity is unknown. Trimming left V 3 bases short and J 7 bases short, with 9 bases between. The CDR3 is made up of 12 amino acids. Germline V CDR1 and CDR2: MNHEY, SMNVEV (reference sequence). General study findings and limits: Possibly, invariant MAIT and iNKT cells partly confounded zero-insertion analyses.

The data were also submitted as part of a second study, on yellow fever vaccine responses in identical twins.

This sequence was found in a woman aged 18-29 years in good health. The chain has TRBV27 and TRBJ1-2, with a weak D call TRBD1 (6 bases). Sequenced input: PBMCs. This CDR3 is CASSLRGVGYTF. The CDR3 DNA follows: TGTGCCAGCAGTTTGAGGGGGGTTGGCTACACCTTC.